What follows describes a single T cell receptor beta chain. The antigen is not known. The donors were healthy bone marrow donors. This sample is part of a study of cytomegalovirus exposure and HLA in healthy donors. General study points: Most TCR sequences were rare, but some public TCRs occurred in many donors. It was likely that a cluster of highly shared sequence variants was a sequencing artifact. Sequences of the TCR beta chain were said to predict the HLA-A and HLA-B alleles of most subjects accurately.

Vbeta (60) and Jbeta (13) primers were used in the PCR. Sequenced by immunoSEQ multiplex PCR; TCRdb stores in-frame clones only, minus some. The table records around 150,000 clones, about 85% of them present only once. The sequence derives from a man younger than 35 in good health and CMV-seropositive. Sample: PBMCs.

The CDR3 DNA is TGTGCCAGCAGTGATCAGGGAGGAGCAGAGACCCAGTACTTC. This encodes CASSDQGGAETQYF. The chain employs TRBV25-1 and TRBJ2-5; perhaps TRBD2 as D (6 bases). Between the trimmed V and J ends, which lost 3 bases and 4 bases, there was a span of 12 bases. Germline V gene data show CDR1 as MGHDK and CDR2 as SYGVNS. This CDR3 contains 14 residues. Looking up the rest from reference TRBV25-1 and TRBJ2-5 gives the full variable domain: EADIYQTPRYLVIGTGKKITLECSQTMGHDKMYWYQQDPGMELHLIHYSYGVNSTEKGDLSSESTVSRIRTEHFPLTLESARPSHTSQYLCASSDQGGAETQYFGPGTRLLVL.